This T cell receptor (beta chain) was recovered during a study of chemoradiotherapy in HPV16-positive cancers. This clone was seen once. Profiling relied on immunoSEQ multiplex PCR, and the TCRdb table lists in-frame clones only, not all of them. The sample has around 12,000 clones; around 85% are singletons. Germline CDR1 GTSNPN, CDR2 SVGIG (reference sequence). With 5 bases removed from V and 8 bases from J, the gap between germline ends came to 12 bases. This CDR3 contains 12 residues. The rearrangement links TRBV30 to TRBJ1-4, with D possibly being TRBD1 (5 bases). The sample here was taken from a patient who underwent chemoradiotherapy. The sequence was obtained from a human donor with HPV-associated anogenital cancer. The CDR3 reads CAWGDWGEKLFF. CDR3 coding DNA: TGTGCCTGGGGGGACTGGGGGGAAAAACTGTTTTTT.